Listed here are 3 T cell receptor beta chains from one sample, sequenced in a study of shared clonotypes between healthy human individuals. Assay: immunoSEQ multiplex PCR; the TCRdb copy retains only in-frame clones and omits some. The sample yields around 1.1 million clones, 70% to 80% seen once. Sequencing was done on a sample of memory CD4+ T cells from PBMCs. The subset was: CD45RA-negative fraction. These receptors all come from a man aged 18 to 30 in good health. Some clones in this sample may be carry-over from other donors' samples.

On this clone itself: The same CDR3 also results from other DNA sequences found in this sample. CDR3 sequence (DNA): TGTGCCAGCAGTTTTGCAGGAGGAGAGACCCAGTACTTC. Encoded protein: CASSFAGGETQYF. V and J are TRBV28 and TRBJ2-5, with D possibly matching TRBD2 (5 bases). The CDR3 is 13 amino acids. CDR1 is MDHEN, CDR2 SYDVKM, per germline. V was shortened by 3 bases and J by 4 bases, with 9 bases between the two germline ends. Based on the CDR3 plus reference TRBV28 and TRBJ2-5, the full variable domain is DVKVTQSSRYLVKRTGEKVFLECVQDMDHENMFWYRQDPGLGLRLIYFSYDVKMKEKGDIPEGYSVSREKKERFSLILESASTNQTSMYLCASSFAGGETQYFGPGTRLLVL.

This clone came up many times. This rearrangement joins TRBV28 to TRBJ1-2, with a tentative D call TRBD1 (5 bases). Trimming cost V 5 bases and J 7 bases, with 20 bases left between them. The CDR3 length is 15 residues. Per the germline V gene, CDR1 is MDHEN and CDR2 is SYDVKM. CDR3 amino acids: CASSPPGRVASGYTF. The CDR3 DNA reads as TGTGCCAGCAGTCCCCCGGGCAGGGTTGCTTCTGGCTACACCTTC.

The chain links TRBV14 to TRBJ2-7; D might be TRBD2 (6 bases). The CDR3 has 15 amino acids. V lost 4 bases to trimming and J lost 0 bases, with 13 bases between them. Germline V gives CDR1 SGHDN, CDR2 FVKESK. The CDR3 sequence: CASSPMWRGSYEQYF. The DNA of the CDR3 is TGTGCCAGCAGCCCCATGTGGAGGGGCTCCTACGAGCAGTACTTC.